This T cell receptor (beta chain) comes out of a study of T cells in Graves' hyperthyroidism and ophthalmopathy. This clonotype was observed many times. The CDR3 is 17 residues long. Germline CDR1 SNHLY, CDR2 FYNNEI. V gave up 7 bases and J gave up 0 bases, with 19 bases separating them. It was RNA transcripts that yielded the amplified TCR beta CDR3 regions. The HTBI set primed first-round TCR CDR3 RT-PCR. TCRdb re-called the multiplex PCR reads with MiXCR, one entry per CDR3 protein. The sample has 310,000 or so distinct CDR3 sequences, 15% to 20% seen once; the top ten hold over 45%. The sequence was obtained from an older woman with Graves' ophthalmopathy. What was sequenced was blood. The chain uses TRBV2 and TRBJ2-1; a weak D match, TRBD1 (6 bases). Written as DNA, the CDR3 is TGTGCCAGCACTGATCAGGGGTTCCCTAGCTCCTACAATGAGCAGTTCTTC. It yields the protein CASTDQGFPSSYNEQFF. Full variable domain (outside the CDR3, taken from reference TRBV2 and TRBJ2-1): EPEVTQTPSHQVTQMGQEVILRCVPISNHLYFYWYRQILGQKVEFLVSFYNNEISEKSEIFDDQFSVERPDGSNFTLKIRSTKLEDSAMYFCASTDQGFPSSYNEQFFGPGTRLTVL.